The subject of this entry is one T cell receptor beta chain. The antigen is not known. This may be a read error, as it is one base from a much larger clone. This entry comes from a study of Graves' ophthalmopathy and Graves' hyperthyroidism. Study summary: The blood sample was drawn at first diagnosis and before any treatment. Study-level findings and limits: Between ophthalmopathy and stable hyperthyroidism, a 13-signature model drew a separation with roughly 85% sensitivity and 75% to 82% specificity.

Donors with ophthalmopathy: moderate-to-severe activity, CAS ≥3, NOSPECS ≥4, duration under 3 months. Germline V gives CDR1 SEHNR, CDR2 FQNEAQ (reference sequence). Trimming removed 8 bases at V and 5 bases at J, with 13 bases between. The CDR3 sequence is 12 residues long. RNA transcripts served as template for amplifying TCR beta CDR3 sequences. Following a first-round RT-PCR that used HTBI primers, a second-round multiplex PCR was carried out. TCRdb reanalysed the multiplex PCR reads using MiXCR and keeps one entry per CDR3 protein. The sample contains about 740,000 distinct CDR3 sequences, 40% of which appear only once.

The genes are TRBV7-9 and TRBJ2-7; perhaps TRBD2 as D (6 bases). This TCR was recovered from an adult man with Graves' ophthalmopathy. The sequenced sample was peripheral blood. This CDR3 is CASDTAGNEQYF. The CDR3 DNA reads TGTGCCAGCGACACGGCGGGGAACGAGCAGTACTTC.